This T cell receptor (beta chain) was documented in a study of CD8 T cells in ankylosing spondylitis. Study-level results: Ankylosing spondylitis blood seemed to carry a telltale TCR beta motif made of several highly homologous variants. As for the disease-linked clones, they showed a CD8+ phenotype and occurred at relatively low frequencies in peripheral blood.

TCRdb re-called the 5' RACE reads through MiXCR, storing one row per CDR3 protein. The sample records 200,000 or so distinct CDR3 sequences, around 13% being singletons. A note on this clonotype: Antigen unknown.

Sequenced material: blood, either unsorted or a sorted T cell fraction (not recorded which). This receptor was identified in a female donor with ankylosing spondylitis or in good health (not recorded which).

The CDR3 DNA reads TGCAGCGGGGGGATGGATACGCAGTATTTT. It yields the protein CSGGMDTQYF. J is TRBJ2-3 and V is TRBV29-1; tentatively, D is TRBD1 or TRBD2 (5 bases each). Germline V CDR1 and CDR2: SQVTM, ANQGSEA. V was trimmed by 7 bases and J by 6 bases, leaving 8 bases between them. The CDR3 spans 10 residues.